The 12 T cell receptor beta chains presented below share a single source sample, sequenced in a study of vaccination effects on CD4 cells after COVID-19. For these receptors, no antigen is known. Data came from immunoSEQ multiplex PCR; TCRdb stores just in-frame clones and leaves some out. The sample holds 50,000 to 60,000 clones, more than 60% seen once. Within the ViraFEST assay, antigen-specific CD4+ T cells underwent expansion with viral peptide pools prior to sequencing. Following culture for about ten days, CD4+ T cells were isolated. Vaccinated recipients, who were negative for nucleocapsid antibodies, had no history of SARS-CoV-2 infection. The source material was CD4+ T cells from PBMCs cultured with SARS-CoV-2 spike peptides, sampled before COVID-19 vaccination. The receptors derive from a human donor who received a COVID-19 vaccine.

The DNA of the CDR3 is TGTGCCTGGAGTGGGGGGGGAGCCGCCTACGAGCAGTACTTC. This codes for CAWSGGGAAYEQYF. This chain links TRBV30 with TRBJ2-7, with TRBD2 matching 7 bases. The germline CDR1 and CDR2 sequences are GTSNPN and SVGIG (reference sequence). The CDR3 totals 14 residues. After removal of 1 base from V and 2 bases from J, the junction contained 5 bases not matched to a gene.

The rearrangement uses TRBV5-5 and TRBJ1-2, with 7 nucleotides matching TRBD1. The CDR3 length is 17 residues. Trimming at V came to 0 bases and at J to 5 bases, leaving 13 bases not matched to a gene. The germline V gene encodes CDR1 SGHKS and CDR2 YYEKEE (reference sequence). CDR3: CASSLATGQGDLYGYTF. For the CDR3, the DNA is TGTGCCAGCAGCTTGGCAACGGGCCAGGGGGACCTTTATGGCTACACCTTC.

The gene calls are TRBV11-2 and TRBJ1-2; D unresolved. The V and J ends lost 3 bases and 7 bases respectively, with 12 bases between them. The CDR3 sequence is 13 residues long. The germline CDR1 and CDR2 sequences are SGHAT and FQNNGV. This CDR3 reads CASSFVGVRGYTF. The CDR3 nucleotides are TGTGCCAGCAGCTTCGTTGGGGTCCGTGGCTACACCTTC.

The rearrangement links TRBV11-3 to TRBJ2-1, with TRBD2 identical over 10 bases. The CDR3 extends over 16 amino acids. From germline, CDR1 is SGHNT and CDR2 YENEEA. Germline trimming cut 5 bases from V and 3 bases from J; bases unmatched to any gene: 7. As DNA, the CDR3 is TGTGCCAGCAGCCCCGGACTAGCGGTGAACTACAATGAGCAGTTCTTC. Its translation is CASSPGLAVNYNEQFF.

This clone was picked up a small number of times. The chain is built from TRBV4-2 and TRBJ1-6; D is undetermined. The CDR3 contains 16 residues. V shed 1 base and J shed 4 bases, with 11 bases lying between them. Germline lookup yields CDR1 LGHNA and CDR2 YNFKEQ. This CDR3 is CASSQGGREYNSPLHF. The CDR3 bases are TGTGCCAGCAGCCAAGGAGGGAGGGAGTATAATTCACCCCTCCACTTT.

The V gene is TRBV5-1, the J gene TRBJ2-3, with 8 bases fitting TRBD2. From germline, CDR1 is SGHRS and CDR2 YFSETQ. The CDR3 covers 17 residues. The V gene end was trimmed by 0 bases and the J gene end by 2 bases; junction bases not matched to a gene: 8. The CDR3 DNA sequence: TGCGCCAGCAGCTTGGGGTCTAGCGGGTACCTCACAGATACGCAGTATTTT. Translated, it gives CASSLGSSGYLTDTQYF.

The chain uses TRBV7-6 and TRBJ2-3; D gene unclear. Looked up from germline, CDR1 is SGHVS and CDR2 is FNYEAQ. V was pared by 6 bases and J by 1 base, with 8 bases between. The CDR3 has 13 amino acids. The CDR3 sequence: CASSAVRTDTQYF. CDR3 sequence (DNA): TGTGCCAGCAGTGCAGTCCGCACAGATACGCAGTATTTT.

V usage is TRBV28 and J usage is TRBJ1-6; D possibly corresponds to TRBD1 (5 bases). The V gene lost 6 bases and the J gene lost 7 bases, with 16 bases spanning the gap. CDR1 and CDR2 from the germline V gene are MDHEN and SYDVKM. CDR3 size: 15 residues. DNA of the CDR3: TGTGCCAGCAGCCCCGTGGGGGTTGGCAATTCACCCCTCCACTTT. Its translation is CASSPVGVGNSPLHF. The whole variable domain, remainder taken from reference TRBV28 and TRBJ1-6, is DVKVTQSSRYLVKRTGEKVFLECVQDMDHENMFWYRQDPGLGLRLIYFSYDVKMKEKGDIPEGYSVSREKKERFSLILESASTNQTSMYLCASSPVGVGNSPLHFGNGTRLTVT.

This clone turned up a few times. This rearrangement joins TRBV5-6 to TRBJ1-1, with 8 bases that match TRBD1. Germline CDR1 is SGHDT and CDR2 is YYEEEE. V dropped 2 bases and J dropped 4; count of bases not matched to a gene: 1. The length of the CDR3 is 13 residues. CDR3 DNA: TGTGCCAGCAGCTTAACAGGGGGCACTGAAGCTTTCTTT. Its translation: CASSLTGGTEAFF.

This chain uses TRBV6-4 with TRBJ1-2; 9 bases agree with TRBD1. J was trimmed by 8 bases and V by 6 bases; bases with no gene match: 10. The CDR3 is 14 amino acids. CDR1 is MRHNA and CDR2 is SNTAGT in the germline V gene. As DNA, the CDR3 is TGTGCCAGCAGGGCCTCCCACAGGGGGCCCGGCTACACCTTC. It yields the protein CASRASHRGPGYTF.

This rearrangement joins TRBV10-3 to TRBJ2-5; 11 bases match TRBD2. The J segment lost 4 bases and the V segment lost 6 bases, leaving 7 bases of the junction unmatched. Germline V gene lookup returns CDR1 ENHRY and CDR2 SYGVKD. The CDR3 contains 15 residues. The CDR3: CAISTGLAGGETQYF. CDR3 sequence (DNA): TGTGCCATCAGCACCGGACTAGCGGGTGGAGAGACCCAGTACTTC.

The J gene is TRBJ2-2, the V gene TRBV19; 8 positions match TRBD2. The germline V gene has CDR1 LNHDA and CDR2 SQIVND (reference sequence). The ends lost 3 bases at V and 4 bases at J; junction bases unmatched: 7. This CDR3 has 16 residues. The CDR3 sequence is CASSIHSGSSTGELFF. Here the CDR3 DNA reads TGTGCCAGTAGTATTCACAGCGGGAGTAGCACCGGGGAGCTGTTTTTT.